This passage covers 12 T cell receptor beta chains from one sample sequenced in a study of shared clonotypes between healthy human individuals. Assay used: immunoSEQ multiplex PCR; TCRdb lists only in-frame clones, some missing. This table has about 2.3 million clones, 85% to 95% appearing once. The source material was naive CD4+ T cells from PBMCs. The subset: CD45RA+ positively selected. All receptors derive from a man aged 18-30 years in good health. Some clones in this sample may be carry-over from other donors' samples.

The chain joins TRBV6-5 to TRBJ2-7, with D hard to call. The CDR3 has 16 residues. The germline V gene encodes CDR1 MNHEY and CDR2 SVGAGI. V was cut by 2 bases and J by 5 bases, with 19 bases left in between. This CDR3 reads CASSYTPPPSVDEQYF. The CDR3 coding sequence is TGTGCCAGCAGTTACACCCCCCCACCTAGTGTGGACGAGCAGTACTTC.

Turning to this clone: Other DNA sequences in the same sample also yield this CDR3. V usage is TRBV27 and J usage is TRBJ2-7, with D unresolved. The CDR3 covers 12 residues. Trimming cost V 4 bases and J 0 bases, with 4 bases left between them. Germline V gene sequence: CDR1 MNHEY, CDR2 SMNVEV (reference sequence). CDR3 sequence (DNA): TGTGCCAGCAGTTCGGCCTCCTACGAGCAGTACTTC. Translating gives CASSSASYEQYF.

The CDR3 DNA reads as TGTGCCAGCAGTTTTCCCTTGAACACTGAAGCTTTCTTT. Translated, it gives CASSFPLNTEAFF. The chain carries TRBV6-6 and TRBJ1-1, with D unclear. The CDR3 is 13 residues long. Germline values: CDR1 MNHNY, CDR2 SVGAGI (reference sequence). V was clipped by 4 bases and J by 0 bases, with 6 bases between them.

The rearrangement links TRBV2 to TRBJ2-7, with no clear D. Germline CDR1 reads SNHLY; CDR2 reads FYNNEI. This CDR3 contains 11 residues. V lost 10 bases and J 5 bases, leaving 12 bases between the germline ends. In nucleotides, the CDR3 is TGTGCCACCCTGAATGGGAACGAGCAGTACTTC. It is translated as CATLNGNEQYF.

CDR3 coding DNA: TGTGCCAGCTCACCAGACCACAGGGTTGGTGGCTACACCTTC. This codes for CASSPDHRVGGYTF. This chain uses TRBV18 with TRBJ1-2, with D possibly being TRBD1 (6 bases). CDR1 KGHSH and CDR2 LQKENI come from the germline V gene. The CDR3 covers 14 residues. Trimming took off 2 bases at V and 7 bases at J, with 14 bases between the two ends.

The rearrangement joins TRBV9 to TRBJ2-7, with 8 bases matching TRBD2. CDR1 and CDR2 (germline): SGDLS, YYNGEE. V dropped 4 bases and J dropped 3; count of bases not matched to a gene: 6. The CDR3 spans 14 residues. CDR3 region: CASSPGTRGYEQYF. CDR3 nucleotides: TGTGCCAGCAGCCCCGGGACTAGAGGCTACGAGCAGTACTTC. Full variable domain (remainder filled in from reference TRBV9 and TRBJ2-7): DSGVTQTPKHLITATGQRVTLRCSPRSGDLSVYWYQQSLDQGLQFLIQYYNGEERAKGNILERFSAQQFPDLHSELNLSSLELGDSALYFCASSPGTRGYEQYFGPGTRLTVT.

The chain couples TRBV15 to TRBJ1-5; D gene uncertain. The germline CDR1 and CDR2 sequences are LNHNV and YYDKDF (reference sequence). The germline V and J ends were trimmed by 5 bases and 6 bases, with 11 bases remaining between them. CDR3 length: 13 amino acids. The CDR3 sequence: CATSGGPFQPQHF. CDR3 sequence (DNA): TGTGCCACCAGCGGTGGGCCCTTTCAGCCCCAGCATTTT.

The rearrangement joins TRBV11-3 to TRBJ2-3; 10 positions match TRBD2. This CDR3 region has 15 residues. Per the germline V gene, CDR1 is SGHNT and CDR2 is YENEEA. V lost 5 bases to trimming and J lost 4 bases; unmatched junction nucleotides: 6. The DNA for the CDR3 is TGTGCCAGCAGCCCTCTAGCGGGAGTGTCAGATACGCAGTATTTT. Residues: CASSPLAGVSDTQYF.

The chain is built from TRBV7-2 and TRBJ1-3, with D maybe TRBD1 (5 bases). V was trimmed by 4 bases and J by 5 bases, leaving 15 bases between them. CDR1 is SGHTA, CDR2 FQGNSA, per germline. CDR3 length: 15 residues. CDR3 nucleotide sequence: TGTGCCAGCAGCTCCGACTCGGGACGCCGAAACACCATATATTTT. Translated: CASSSDSGRRNTIYF. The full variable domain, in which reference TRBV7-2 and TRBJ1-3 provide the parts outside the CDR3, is GAGVSQSPSNKVTEKGKDVELRCDPISGHTALYWYRQSLGQGLEFLIYFQGNSAPDKSGLPSDRFSAERTGGSVSTLTIQRTQQEDSAVYLCASSSDSGRRNTIYFGEGSWLTVV.

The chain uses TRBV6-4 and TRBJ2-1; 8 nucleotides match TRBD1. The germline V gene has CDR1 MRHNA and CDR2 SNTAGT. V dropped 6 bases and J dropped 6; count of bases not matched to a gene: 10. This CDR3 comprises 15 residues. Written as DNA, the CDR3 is TGTGCCAGCAGCCCGACAGGGGAGGATTTCAATGAGCAGTTCTTC. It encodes CASSPTGEDFNEQFF.

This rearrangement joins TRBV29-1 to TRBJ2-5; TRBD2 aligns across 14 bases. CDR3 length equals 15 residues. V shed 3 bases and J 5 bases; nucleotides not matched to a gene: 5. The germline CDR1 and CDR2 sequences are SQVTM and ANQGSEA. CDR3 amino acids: CSVEGLAGVGETQYF. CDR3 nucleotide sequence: TGCAGCGTTGAGGGACTAGCGGGAGTGGGCGAGACCCAGTACTTC.

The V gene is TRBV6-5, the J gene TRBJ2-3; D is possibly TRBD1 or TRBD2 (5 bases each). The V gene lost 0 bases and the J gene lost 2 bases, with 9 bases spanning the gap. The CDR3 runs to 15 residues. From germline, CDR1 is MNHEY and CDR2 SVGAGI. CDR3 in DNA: TGTGCCAGCAGTTACTCCCCGGGGCACACAGATACGCAGTATTTT. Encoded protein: CASSYSPGHTDTQYF.